Below are 25 T cell receptor beta chains sequenced from a single sample in a study of T cell repertoires in cytomegalovirus infection. TCRdb re-analysed the reads in MiXCR, keeping a single row per CDR3 protein. The profile shows 630,000 or so distinct CDR3 sequences, approximately 24% of them singletons. The specimen sequenced was CD8+ T cells from PBMCs. All receptors come from a human donor in good health (CMV status not recorded). Some clones in this sample may be carry-over from other donors' samples.

This clonotype occurred many times. The rearrangement joins TRBV7-8 to TRBJ2-5; 8 positions match TRBD2. The CDR3 sequence is 16 residues long. CDR1 is SGHVS, CDR2 FQNEAQ, per germline. Trimming removed 4 bases from V and 5 bases from J; junction bases left unmatched: 12. This chain's CDR3 is CASSYPPGGGRETQYF. CDR3 coding DNA: TGTGCCAGCAGCTACCCCCCCGGCGGGGGGCGGGAGACCCAGTACTTC.

This chain connects TRBV7-4 to TRBJ2-1, with TRBD1 identical over 7 bases. Trimming cost V 3 bases and J 2 bases; bases outside gene matches: 7. The CDR3 consists of 16 residues. CDR1 and CDR2 from the germline V gene are SGHVT and SQSDAQ. The CDR3 DNA reads as TGTGCCAGCAGCTTTCGCGAGGGGGCCCCCTACAATGAGCAGTTCTTC. Translation gives CASSFREGAPYNEQFF.

This clonotype was detected ten times or more. The chain is built from TRBV7-9 and TRBJ2-1; no definite D call. The CDR3 spans 13 residues. Deletions cut 5 bases from V and 8 bases from J, with 13 bases between. CDR1 and CDR2 (germline): SEHNR, FQNEAQ (reference sequence). CDR3 in DNA: TGTGCCAGCAGCCCCCCGTTGAGCCATGAGCAGTTCTTC. Protein sequence: CASSPPLSHEQFF.

This clonotype was seen a handful of times. This rearrangement joins TRBV7-2 to TRBJ1-1; TRBD1 matches at 10 bases. Germline V gene lookup returns CDR1 SGHTA and CDR2 FQGNSA. Trimming took 5 bases from V and 6 from J; bases not matched to a gene: 12. The CDR3 is 16 residues long. This CDR3 reads CASSRRDRGRASEAFF. The CDR3 region has the DNA TGTGCCAGCAGCCGACGGGACAGGGGACGGGCGTCTGAAGCTTTCTTT.

This sequence joins TRBV15 and TRBJ2-1, with D perhaps matching TRBD2 (5 bases). The CDR3 covers 15 residues. Trimming took 0 bases from V and 6 from J, leaving 12 bases between them. Germline CDR1 is LNHNV and CDR2 is YYDKDF (reference sequence). In DNA form, the CDR3 reads TGTGCCACCAGCAGAGATCTCGGGGAAGGCAATGAGCAGTTCTTC. It yields the protein CATSRDLGEGNEQFF.

This clonotype has a count of ten or more. The chain recombines TRBV28 with TRBJ2-1; TRBD1 might be the D (6 bases). The V gene lost 7 bases and the J gene lost 0 bases, with 13 bases spanning the gap. Per germline, CDR1 MDHEN and CDR2 SYDVKM. The CDR3 contains 15 residues. The CDR3 DNA reads TGTGCCAGCACAAAAAGGGGGAGCTCCTACAATGAGCAGTTCTTC. Translated, it gives CASTKRGSSYNEQFF.

The rearrangement joins TRBV6-2 or TRBV6-3 to TRBJ2-7; D is unresolved. Trimming left V 4 bases short and J 0 bases short, with 10 bases between. The CDR3 contains 14 residues. Germline V gene data show CDR1 as MNHEY and CDR2 as SVGEGT. This CDR3 is CASSFLGNSYEQYF. CDR3 coding DNA: TGTGCCAGCAGTTTCCTCGGCAACTCCTACGAGCAGTACTTC.

This clonotype was seen only a few times. The rearrangement joins TRBV7-3 to TRBJ2-7; no clear D gene. Germline-derived CDR1 and CDR2 are SGHTA and FQGTGA. V gave up 5 bases and J gave up 5 bases, with 7 bases separating them. The CDR3 loop spans 11 amino acids. CDR3 DNA sequence: TGTGCCAGCAGCCCACACCACGAGCAGTACGTC. Its protein product is CASSPHHEQYV.

J is TRBJ1-2 and V is TRBV28; D perhaps matches TRBD1 (6 bases). V was cut by 3 bases and J by 8 bases, with 13 bases left in between. The CDR3 contains 13 residues. CDR1 and CDR2 from the germline V gene are MDHEN and SYDVKM. The DNA of the CDR3 is TGTGCCAGCAGTTTCTCCTTGACAGGAGGCTACACCTTC. Its translation: CASSFSLTGGYTF.

Concerning this clonotype: At one of its ends the junction is not consistent with the germline gene, which may arise from a read error. The chain is built from TRBV6-2 or TRBV6-3 and TRBJ1-5; D is uncertain. Germline CDR1 is MNHEY and CDR2 is SVGEGT. This CDR3 has 14 amino acids. CDR3 DNA: TGTGCCGGCAGTTACCAGGAGTACAATCAGCCCCAGCATTTT. Translated: CAGSYQEYNQPQHF.

This clonotype has more than one count but fewer than ten. The chain carries TRBV7-3 and TRBJ2-1; TRBD2 might be the D (6 bases). The V gene's germline CDR1 is SGHTA and CDR2 FQGTGA. This CDR3 spans 13 amino acids. The ends were cut back, 4 bases at V and 8 bases at J, with 12 bases in the middle. CDR3 region: CASSYSGLHEQFF. DNA for the CDR3: TGTGCCAGCAGCTACTCGGGACTCCATGAGCAGTTCTTC.

Only a few counts were recorded for this clonotype. The V call is TRBV12-5, the J call TRBJ1-1; D not resolved. The ends were cut back, 7 bases at V and 4 bases at J, with 13 bases in the middle. This CDR3 has 13 amino acids. CDR1 and CDR2 from the germline V gene are LGHNT and FRNRAP. This chain's CDR3 is CASAGGLFTEAFF. CDR3 in DNA: TGTGCTAGTGCAGGCGGGTTGTTCACTGAAGCTTTCTTT.

The chain is built from TRBV28 and TRBJ2-5, with D maybe TRBD2 (5 bases). Germline V gives CDR1 MDHEN, CDR2 SYDVKM. The length of the CDR3 is 14 residues. V lost 5 bases and J 5 bases, leaving 15 bases between the germline ends. CDR3 region: CASSPPQRGETQYF. The CDR3 DNA reads TGTGCCAGCAGTCCCCCCCAGCGAGGGGAGACCCAGTACTTC.

The V call is TRBV29-1, the J call TRBJ2-2; tentatively, D is TRBD2 (5 bases). The CDR3 has 15 residues. Germline V gene sequence: CDR1 SQVTM, CDR2 ANQGSEA. V lost 3 bases and J 0 bases, leaving 11 bases between the germline ends. The DNA of the CDR3 is TGCAGCGTTGATCTCCGGGAAGCGAACACCGGGGAGCTGTTTTTT. Its protein product is CSVDLREANTGELFF.

In its sample, this clonotype was seen a few times. The chain couples TRBV2 to TRBJ1-4; D not resolved. Trimming cost V 0 bases and J 5 bases, with 4 bases left between them. This CDR3 has 13 amino acids. Germline V gene data show CDR1 as SNHLY and CDR2 as FYNNEI. Here the CDR3 reads CASSEALNEKLFF. The DNA of the CDR3 is TGTGCCAGCAGTGAAGCCCTGAATGAAAAACTGTTTTTT.

This clonotype was seen only a few times. The rearrangement joins TRBV7-9 to TRBJ1-1; D may be TRBD1 (5 bases). V was cut by 1 base and J by 2 bases, with 14 bases left in between. The CDR3 loop spans 16 amino acids. The germline gives CDR1 SEHNR, CDR2 FQNEAQ (reference sequence). The CDR3 loop reads CASSLGGYRPNTEAFF. CDR3 bases: TGTGCCAGCAGCTTAGGAGGGTACAGGCCTAACACTGAAGCTTTCTTT.

The chain combines TRBV7-2 with TRBJ2-7; 8 nucleotides align to TRBD1. The ends lost 4 bases at V and 8 bases at J; junction bases unmatched: 10. This CDR3 contains 14 residues. CDR1 is SGHTA and CDR2 is FQGNSA in the germline V gene. In nucleotides, the CDR3 is TGTGCCAGCAGCTCCCCGGACAGGGACGTACAGCAGTACGTC. Residues: CASSSPDRDVQQYV.

In this sample, this clonotype turned up many times. The chain is built from TRBV6-1 and TRBJ1-5; tentative D call: TRBD1 (6 bases). CDR3 size: 16 residues. The V end lost 4 bases, the J end lost 0 bases, and 13 bases lay between the germline ends. Germline V lookup: CDR1 MNHNS, CDR2 SASEGT. The CDR3 region is CASSVGHTNSNQPQHF. DNA of the CDR3: TGTGCCAGCAGTGTGGGACATACTAATAGCAATCAGCCCCAGCATTTT.

This clonotype was counted only a few times. V and J are TRBV20-1 and TRBJ2-1; 10 bases align to TRBD2. The CDR3 runs 13 residues. The germline V gene encodes CDR1 DFQATT and CDR2 SNEGSKA (reference sequence). The ends lost 7 bases at V and 12 bases at J; junction bases unmatched: 12. The CDR3 nucleotides read TGCAGTGGTGGGGGGCGGAGCGGGAGGGGGCAGTTCTTC. Translating it yields CSGGGRSGRGQFF.

The sample holds a few counts of this clonotype. The CDR3 nucleotides read TGTGCCAGCAGCCCCCGACAAGTCGATCAGCCCCAGCATTTT. Translated: CASSPRQVDQPQHF. The J gene is TRBJ1-5, the V gene TRBV7-6, with D uncertain. CDR1 is SGHVS, CDR2 FNYEAQ, per germline. V was pared by 5 bases and J by 5 bases, with 13 bases between. This CDR3 contains 14 residues.

This clonotype has just a few counts. V and J are TRBV5-1 and TRBJ1-4; 8 nucleotides match TRBD1. Germline values: CDR1 SGHRS, CDR2 YFSETQ. After removal of 0 bases from V and 8 bases from J, the junction contained 0 bases not matched to a gene. The CDR3 sequence is 13 residues long. CDR3: CASSLGDREKLFF. The DNA for the CDR3 is TGCGCCAGCAGCTTGGGGGACAGGGAAAAACTGTTTTTT.

This clonotype occurred many times. V usage is TRBV7-2 and J usage is TRBJ2-3; D call uncertain. Trimming stripped 8 bases from V and 2 bases from J, with 11 bases between. The CDR3 loop spans 13 amino acids. Germline-derived CDR1 and CDR2 are SGHTA and FQGNSA. CDR3: CASCASLTDTQYF. In nucleotides, the CDR3 is TGTGCCAGCTGTGCCTCCCTCACAGATACGCAGTATTTT.

The chain is built from TRBV5-1 and TRBJ1-2; 7 positions agree with TRBD1. V gave up 4 bases and J gave up 1 base; unmatched junction bases: 7. This CDR3 contains 15 residues. The germline CDR1 and CDR2 sequences are SGHRS and YFSETQ. The CDR3 reads CASSPSRDSNYGYTF. The CDR3 nucleotides read TGCGCCAGCAGCCCCTCCCGGGACAGTAACTATGGCTACACCTTC. Full variable domain (outside the CDR3, taken from reference TRBV5-1 and TRBJ1-2): KAGVTQTPRYLIKTRGQQVTLSCSPISGHRSVSWYQQTPGQGLQFLFEYFSETQRNKGNFPGRFSGRQFSNSRSEMNVSTLELGDSALYLCASSPSRDSNYGYTFGSGTRLTVV.

This clonotype was seen once. This sequence joins TRBV6-5 and TRBJ1-2; D call uncertain. V was cut by 0 bases and J by 8 bases, with 7 bases left in between. The CDR3 is made up of 12 amino acids. CDR1 and CDR2 from the germline V gene are MNHEY and SVGAGI. Here the CDR3 reads CASSYSMGGYTF. As DNA, the CDR3 is TGTGCCAGCAGTTACTCGATGGGCGGCTACACCTTC.

This sequence joins TRBV11-2 and TRBJ2-3, with TRBD2 matching over 10 bases. The CDR3 consists of 15 residues. V lost 5 bases and J lost 7; bases outside the gene matches: 9. CDR1 and CDR2 from the germline V gene are SGHAT and FQNNGV. The CDR3 sequence: CASSPGLAVRNTQYF. The CDR3 DNA reads as TGTGCCAGCAGCCCCGGACTAGCGGTCCGGAATACGCAGTATTTT.